This TCR beta chain was sequenced during a study of cytomegalovirus exposure and HLA in healthy donors. Notes on the study in general: Researchers counted 164 TCR beta chains as cytomegalovirus-associated.

This clone was found a few times. Its specificity is unknown. The primer mix had 60 Vbeta and 13 Jbeta primers. Sequencing used immunoSEQ multiplex PCR; TCRdb keeps in-frame clones, though not all of them. This table holds about 90,000 clones, approximately 56% found once. J was trimmed by 6 bases and V by 5 bases; bases with no gene match: 15. CDR3 length equals 16 residues. Germline V gives CDR1 SGHKS, CDR2 YYEKEE (reference sequence). The specimen sequenced was PBMCs. This clonotype was obtained from a woman in her thirties in good health and CMV-seropositive. V is TRBV5-5 and J is TRBJ2-7; 9 bases are a match to TRBD1. CDR3 sequence (DNA): TGTGCCAGCAGACACTCACAGGGGGCTACCTCGAGCGAGCAGTACTTC. Translated: CASRHSQGATSSEQYF.